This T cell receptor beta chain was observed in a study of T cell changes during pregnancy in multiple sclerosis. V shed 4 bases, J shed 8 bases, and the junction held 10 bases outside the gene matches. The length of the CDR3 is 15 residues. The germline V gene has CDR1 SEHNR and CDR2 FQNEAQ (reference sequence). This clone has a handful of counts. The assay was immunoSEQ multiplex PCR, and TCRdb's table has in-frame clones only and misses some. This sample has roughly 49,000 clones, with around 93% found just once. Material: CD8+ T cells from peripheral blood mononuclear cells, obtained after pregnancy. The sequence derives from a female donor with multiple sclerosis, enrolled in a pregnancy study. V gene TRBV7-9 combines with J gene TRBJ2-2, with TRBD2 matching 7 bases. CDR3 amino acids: CASSSVLGGEGELFF. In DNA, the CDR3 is TGTGCCAGCAGCTCCGTTTTGGGAGGGGAAGGGGAGCTGTTTTTT.